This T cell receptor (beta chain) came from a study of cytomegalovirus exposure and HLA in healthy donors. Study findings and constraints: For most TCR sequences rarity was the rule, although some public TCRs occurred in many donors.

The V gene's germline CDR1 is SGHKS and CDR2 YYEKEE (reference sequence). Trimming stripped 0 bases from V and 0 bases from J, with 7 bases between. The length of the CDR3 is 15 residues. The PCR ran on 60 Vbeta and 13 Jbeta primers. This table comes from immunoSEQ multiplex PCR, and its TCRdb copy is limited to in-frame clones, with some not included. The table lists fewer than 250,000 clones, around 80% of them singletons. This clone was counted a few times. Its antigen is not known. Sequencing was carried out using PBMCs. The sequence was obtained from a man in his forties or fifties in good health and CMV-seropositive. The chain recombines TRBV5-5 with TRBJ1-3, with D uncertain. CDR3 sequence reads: CASSLDPSSGNTIYF. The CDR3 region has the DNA TGTGCCAGCAGCTTGGATCCCAGCTCTGGAAACACCATATATTTT. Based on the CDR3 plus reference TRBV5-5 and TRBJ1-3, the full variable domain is DAGVTQSPTHLIKTRGQQVTLRCSPISGHKSVSWYQQVLGQGPQFIFQYYEKEERGRGNFPDRFSARQFPNYSSELNVNALLLGDSALYLCASSLDPSSGNTIYFGEGSWLTVV.